The text below deals with one T cell receptor beta chain. The data were produced by immunoSEQ multiplex PCR, yet TCRdb's version contains in-frame clones alone and is incomplete. Among over 20,000 clones listed, around four fifths were seen once. From germline, CDR1 is SGHRS and CDR2 YFSETQ. V shed 4 bases and J shed 8 bases, with 18 bases lying between them. The CDR3 spans 14 residues. These data are taken from a study of OX40 agonist ivuxolimab in advanced cancers. At the level of the study: Patients received intravenous ivuxolimab every 2 weeks at 0.01 to 10 mg/kg.

The chain combines TRBV5-1 with TRBJ1-2; tentatively, D is TRBD1 (6 bases). The sequence was obtained from an adult with an advanced solid tumor such as melanoma, head and neck, liver or kidney cancer. The sequenced sample was CD4+ or CD8+ T cells sorted from blood, obtained in a trial of the OX40 agonist ivuxolimab. CDR3 region: CASSPGGQFTGYTF. DNA of the CDR3: TGCGCCAGCAGCCCGGGGGGACAATTTACCGGCTACACCTTC.